These 21 T cell receptor beta chains originate from one sample sequenced in a study of shared clonotypes between healthy human individuals. Assay: immunoSEQ multiplex PCR; the TCRdb copy retains only in-frame clones and omits some. The table records roughly 2.1 million clones, just over 90% of them present only once. Naive CD8 cells comprised CD45RO-negative, CCR7-positively selected cells, excluding terminally differentiated effector memory CD45RA+ cells. The specimen sequenced was naive CD8+ T cells from PBMCs. The receptors originated from a man in his late teens or twenties in good health. Some clones in this sample may be carry-over from other donors' samples.

This clone turned up a few times. The chain couples TRBV13 to TRBJ1-1; 9 bases fit TRBD1. Germline CDR1 is PRHDT and CDR2 is FYEKMQ (reference sequence). The CDR3 is 13 amino acids. J gave up 4 bases and V 3 bases, and 0 bases lay outside the gene matches. Here the CDR3 reads CASSLDRGTEAFF. DNA for the CDR3: TGTGCCAGCAGCTTGGACAGGGGCACTGAAGCTTTCTTT.

Only one count was recorded for this clone. This chain joins TRBV7-7 and TRBJ2-2; unclear D gene. Germline V gene sequence: CDR1 SSHAT, CDR2 FNYEAQ (reference sequence). This CDR3 spans 11 amino acids. V lost 4 bases and J 5 bases, leaving 2 bases between the germline ends. Here the CDR3 reads CASSWTGELFF. CDR3 sequence (DNA): TGTGCCAGCAGCTGGACCGGGGAGCTGTTTTTT.

A few counts support this clone. The rearrangement links TRBV4-1 to TRBJ1-1, with a possible D match to TRBD1 (6 bases). The CDR3 is 13 residues long. Germline lookup yields CDR1 MGHRA and CDR2 YSYEKL. Between the trimmed V and J ends, which lost 0 bases and 7 bases, there was a span of 9 bases. The CDR3 nucleotides are TGCGCCAGCAGCCAAGATCCCAGGGGTGAAGCTTTCTTT. Translation: CASSQDPRGEAFF.

The chain employs TRBV10-2 and TRBJ1-1; no clear D gene. Germline V gene data show CDR1 as WSHSY and CDR2 as SAAADI. This CDR3 is 13 amino acids long. The ends were cut back, 3 bases at V and 1 base at J, with 6 bases in the middle. CDR3 protein: CASSEAENTEAFF. Written as DNA, the CDR3 is TGCGCCAGCAGTGAAGCAGAGAACACTGAAGCTTTCTTT.

The chain joins TRBV27 to TRBJ2-2, with TRBD2 as a possible D gene (6 bases). Germline V lookup: CDR1 MNHEY, CDR2 SMNVEV (reference sequence). The ends were cut back, 8 bases at V and 3 bases at J, with 10 bases in the middle. This CDR3 contains 13 residues. CDR3 DNA: TGTGCCAGCCGGGGGTCGTACACCGGGGAGCTGTTTTTT. It yields the protein CASRGSYTGELFF.

The rearrangement uses TRBV5-3 and TRBJ2-2; no reliable D call. TRBV5-3 is an ORF for which the function is uncertain. The CDR3 has 12 residues. V lost 8 bases to trimming and J lost 2 bases, with 7 bases between them. As DNA, the CDR3 is TGTGCCAGCAGCCCCAACACCGGGGAGCTGTTTTTT. Encoded protein: CASSPNTGELFF.

The chain uses TRBV5-6 and TRBJ2-1; a possible D gene is TRBD2 (5 bases). CDR1 SGHDT and CDR2 YYEEEE come from the germline V gene. Trimming removed 4 bases at V and 14 bases at J, with 16 bases between. CDR3 length: 12 amino acids. CDR3 DNA sequence: TGTGCCAGCAGCCTAGGACTTAAAGAGGAGTTCTTC. Encoded protein: CASSLGLKEEFF.

V is TRBV7-9 and J is TRBJ2-7; D call uncertain. CDR1 and CDR2 from the germline V gene are SEHNR and FQNEAQ (reference sequence). This CDR3 has 14 residues. V was shortened by 6 bases and J by 2 bases, with 14 bases between the two germline ends. The CDR3 spells CASSSRHSPYEQYF. The CDR3 nucleotides are TGTGCCAGCAGTTCGAGACACTCACCCTACGAGCAGTACTTC.

As to this clone: The sample contains more than one DNA sequence encoding this CDR3. The CDR3 DNA follows: TGTGCCAGCAGTGAACGAGGGATAAATCAGCCCCAGCATTTT. It yields the protein CASSERGINQPQHF. The chain joins TRBV6-1 to TRBJ1-5; D gene ambiguous. V was clipped by 2 bases and J by 4 bases, with 9 bases between them. The CDR3 length is 14 residues. In germline, CDR1 is MNHNS, CDR2 SASEGT.

The chain is built from TRBV9 and TRBJ2-2, with 8 bases matching TRBD1. Trimming took 3 bases from V and 2 from J; bases not matched to a gene: 12. Germline assignment: CDR1 SGDLS and CDR2 YYNGEE. This CDR3 is 18 amino acids long. CDR3 sequence reads: CASSGTNRGSVNTGELFF. The CDR3 coding sequence is TGTGCCAGCAGCGGAACAAACAGGGGGTCCGTTAACACCGGGGAGCTGTTTTTT.

The chain couples TRBV4-2 to TRBJ2-1; TRBD2 matches at 9 bases. After removal of 4 bases from V and 14 bases from J, the junction contained 18 bases not matched to a gene. This CDR3 is built from 16 residues. CDR1 is LGHNA, CDR2 YNFKEQ, per germline. CDR3 sequence: CASSPEDGTSTRPEFF. Here the CDR3 DNA reads TGTGCCAGCAGCCCTGAAGATGGGACTAGCACCCGACCGGAGTTCTTC.

The chain joins TRBV25-1 to TRBJ2-7, with 7 bases aligning to TRBD2. Germline values: CDR1 MGHDK, CDR2 SYGVNS. Unmatched junction bases numbered 10, after V lost 5 bases and J lost 3 bases. The CDR3 sequence is 15 residues long. Here the CDR3 reads CASSIPRTRGYEQYF. The DNA for the CDR3 is TGTGCCAGCAGTATCCCCCGGACTAGGGGCTACGAGCAGTACTTC.

This rearrangement joins TRBV28 to TRBJ1-2, with D unclear. Germline CDR1 MDHEN, CDR2 SYDVKM. This CDR3 comprises 14 residues. V was cut by 5 bases and J by 0 bases, with 10 bases left in between. The CDR3: CASSHPGTNYGYTF. The CDR3 bases are TGTGCCAGCAGTCACCCCGGGACTAACTATGGCTACACCTTC.

The J gene is TRBJ1-1, the V gene TRBV7-9, with no clear D. The CDR3 totals 12 residues. V was cut by 5 bases and J by 7 bases, with 11 bases left in between. The germline V gene has CDR1 SEHNR and CDR2 FQNEAQ (reference sequence). CDR3 amino acids: CASSPPPIEAFF. Written as DNA, the CDR3 is TGTGCCAGCAGCCCTCCTCCTATTGAAGCTTTCTTT.

Turning to this clone: A read error may account for a junction end that differs from germline. The V gene is TRBV13, the J gene TRBJ2-4, with TRBD1 matching over 9 bases. Germline V CDR1 and CDR2: PRHDT, FYEKMQ (reference sequence). There are 12 residues in the CDR3. In DNA, the CDR3 is TGTGCCAGCAGCCAAAGGACAGGGGTTATGAGCTTC. This translates into CASSQRTGVMSF. Full variable domain (missing parts from reference TRBV13 and TRBJ2-4): AAGVIQSPRHLIKEKRETATLKCYPIPRHDTVYWYQQGPGQDPQFLISFYEKMQSDKGSIPDRFSAQQFSDYHSELNMSSLELGDSALYFCASSQRTGVMSFGAGTRLSVL.

The CDR3 DNA is TGTGCCAGCAGTTTCATTCCCGGGGGCATGAACACTGAAGCTTTCTTT. Protein sequence: CASSFIPGGMNTEAFF. The chain combines TRBV27 with TRBJ1-1; TRBD1 might be the D (6 bases). V lost 3 bases and J lost 0, with 14 bases in between. Germline V gene lookup returns CDR1 MNHEY and CDR2 SMNVEV (reference sequence). This CDR3 contains 16 residues.

The rearrangement joins TRBV9 to TRBJ2-1, with 7 bases that match TRBD1. V shed 4 bases and J 8 bases; nucleotides not matched to a gene: 9. The CDR3 has 14 residues. Germline CDR1 and CDR2: SGDLS and YYNGEE. The CDR3 loop is CASSPRVTGDEQFF. CDR3 DNA sequence: TGTGCCAGCAGCCCACGCGTCACAGGGGATGAGCAGTTCTTC.

The chain's CDR3 is CASSFDRGETQYF. In DNA form, the CDR3 reads TGTGCCAGCAGCTTTGACAGGGGAGAGACCCAGTACTTC. The chain joins TRBV13 to TRBJ2-5; 8 bases are shared with TRBD1. Losses at the gene ends were 3 bases for V and 4 bases for J; bases not matched to a gene: 1. The germline gives CDR1 PRHDT, CDR2 FYEKMQ (reference sequence). The CDR3 has 13 residues.

Comments on this clone: Other DNA variants within this sample encode the same CDR3. CDR3 in DNA: TGTGCCAGTAGTATAGATCTTGAAGATACGCAGTATTTT. It is translated as CASSIDLEDTQYF. The V gene is TRBV19, the J gene TRBJ2-3; D is undetermined. Trimming pared 0 bases from V and 5 bases from J, leaving 6 bases between. Per the germline V gene, CDR1 is LNHDA and CDR2 is SQIVND (reference sequence). The CDR3 sequence is 13 residues long.

This clone was found once. This sequence joins TRBV28 and TRBJ2-3; the match to TRBD2 covers 14 bases. The germline V gene has CDR1 MDHEN and CDR2 SYDVKM. V lost 3 bases to trimming and J lost 4 bases; unmatched junction nucleotides: 12. The CDR3 totals 19 residues. The CDR3 loop is CASSFSMGLAGVSADTQYF. In nucleotides, the CDR3 is TGTGCCAGCAGTTTTTCGATGGGACTAGCGGGAGTGTCGGCAGATACGCAGTATTTT.

The chain joins TRBV7-9 to TRBJ2-5, with TRBD2 identical over 7 bases. The J call may be wrong; the DNA end is better matched by TRBJ2-7. CDR1 is SEHNR, CDR2 FQNEAQ, per germline (reference sequence). The CDR3 extends over 15 amino acids. The CDR3 DNA reads TGTGCCAGCAGGCCATTTGAGCGGGGTCTCTACGAGCAGTACTTC. It yields the protein CASRPFERGLYEQYF.